This T cell receptor (beta chain) was sequenced during a study of shared clonotypes between healthy human individuals. Looking at the study overall: CD4 naive cells filled three plates per donor, CD4 memory three, CD8 naive two and CD8 memory one. Study findings and constraints: The generation probabilities recorded for non-shared clonotypes fell below those of clonotypes shared by all four donors. Sampling was confined to blood; repertoires within tissues likely differ.

On this clone itself: What it recognizes is unknown.

For sorted subsets, roughly 210 ng DNA per replicate equaled about 27,000 T cell genomes. The repertoire was sequenced with immunoSEQ multiplex PCR; TCRdb's copy has only in-frame clones and lacks some. The sample carries over a million clones, 70% to 80% recorded once. The V gene end was trimmed by 4 bases and the J gene end by 7 bases; junction bases not matched to a gene: 9. Germline values: CDR1 GTSNPN, CDR2 SVGIG (reference sequence). The length of the CDR3 is 13 residues. This TCR was sampled from a man between 18 and 29 years old in good health. Some clones in this sample may be carry-over from other donors' samples. What was sequenced was memory CD4+ T cells from PBMCs. The sample's subset: CD45RA-negative fraction. V gene TRBV30 combines with J gene TRBJ1-2; 7 bases are shared with TRBD1. CDR3 amino acids: CAWKGQELRGYTF. CDR3 in DNA: TGTGCCTGGAAAGGACAGGAATTACGTGGCTACACCTTC. Using reference TRBV30 and TRBJ1-2 for the parts outside the CDR3, the full variable domain is SQTIHQWPATLVQPVGSPLSLECTVEGTSNPNLYWYRQAAGRGLQLLFYSVGIGQISSEVPQNLSASRPQDRQFILSSKKLLLSDSGFYLCAWKGQELRGYTFGSGTRLTVV.